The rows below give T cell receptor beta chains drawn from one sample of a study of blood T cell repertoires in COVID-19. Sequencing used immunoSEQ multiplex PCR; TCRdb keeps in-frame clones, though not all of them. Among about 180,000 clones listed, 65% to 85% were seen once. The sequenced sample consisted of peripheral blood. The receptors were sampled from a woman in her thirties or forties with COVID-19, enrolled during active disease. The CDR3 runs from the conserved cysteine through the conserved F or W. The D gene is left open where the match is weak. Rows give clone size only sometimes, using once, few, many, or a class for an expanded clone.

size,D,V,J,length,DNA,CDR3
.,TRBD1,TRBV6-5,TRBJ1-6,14,TGTGCCAGCAGGCTGGGACAGGGAGGCTTCCCCCTCCACTTT,CASRLGQGGFPLHF
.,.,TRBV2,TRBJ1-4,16,TGTGCCAGCAGTGAGGGGGGGGCTGCAACTAATGAAAAACTGTTTTTT,CASSEGGAATNEKLFF
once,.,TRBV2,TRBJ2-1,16,TGTGCCAGCAGTGAATCGGGGGGCAAAAACTACAATGAGCAGTTCTTC,CASSESGGKNYNEQFF
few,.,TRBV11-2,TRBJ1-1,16,TGTGCCAGCAGCTTAGTCGCCCCGAGAGGAGACACTGAAGCTTTCTTT,CASSLVAPRGDTEAFF
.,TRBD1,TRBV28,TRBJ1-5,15,TGTGCCAGCAGTTACAGGGGGGCGTGGGGCCAGCCCCAGCATTTT,CASSYRGAWGQPQHF
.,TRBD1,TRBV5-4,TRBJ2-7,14,TGTGCCAGCACCGCACAGGGGGCGAGTTACGAGCAGTACTTC,CASTAQGASYEQYF
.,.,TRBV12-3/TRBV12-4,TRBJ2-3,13,TGTGCCAGCAGTCCTGGAGGCGCAGATACGCAGTATTTT,CASSPGGADTQYF
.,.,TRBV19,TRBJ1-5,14,TGTGCCAGTAGTATAGCGGGGTTTGGAGTGCCCCAGCATTTT,CASSIAGFGVPQHF
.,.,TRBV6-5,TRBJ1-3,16,TGTGCCAGCAGTTACTCGGGCCCAAGCTCTGGAAACACCATATATTTT,CASSYSGPSSGNTIYF
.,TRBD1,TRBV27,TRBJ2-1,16,TGTGCCAGCACCCCCACCGGGACAGGGTGGAGGAATGAGCAGTTCTTC,CASTPTGTGWRNEQFF
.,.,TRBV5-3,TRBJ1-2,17,TGTGCCAGAAGCTTGGATGGGGTGCGGGGGGCAAATAGAGGCTACACCTTC,CARSLDGVRGANRGYTF
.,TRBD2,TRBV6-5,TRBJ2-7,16,TGTGCCAGCAGTTACTCCCGACTAGCGGACACCTACGAGCAGTACTTC,CASSYSRLADTYEQYF
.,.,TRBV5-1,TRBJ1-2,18,TGCGCCAGCAGCGGCCTGGGGCAGGGTCGCTTGGCGAACTATGGCTACACCTTC,CASSGLGQGRLANYGYTF
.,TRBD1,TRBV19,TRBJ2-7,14,TGTGCCAGTAGTACAGGGACAGGGATCTACGAGCAGTACTTC,CASSTGTGIYEQYF
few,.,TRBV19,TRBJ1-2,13,TGTGCCAGTAGTATTGGCCGGGCGGGGGGCTACACCTTC,CASSIGRAGGYTF
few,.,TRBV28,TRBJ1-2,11,TGTGCCAGCAGTGACAAAGGCGGCTACACCTTC,CASSDKGGYTF
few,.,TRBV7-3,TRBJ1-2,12,TGTGCCAGCAGCGGAATGTCGGGTGGCTACACCTTC,CASSGMSGGYTF
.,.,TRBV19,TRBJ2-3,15,TGTGCCAGTAGTATAGGTGGAGGGAGTACAGATACGCAGTATTTT,CASSIGGGSTDTQYF
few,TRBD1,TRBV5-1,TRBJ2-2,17,TGCGCCAGCAGTCCGTTTAAGTCCCAGGGGGCGATCGGGGAGCTGTTTTTT,CASSPFKSQGAIGELFF
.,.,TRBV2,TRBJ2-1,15,TGTGCCAGCAGTGGGGGGCGGGGGATTTTGGATGAGCAGTTCTTC,CASSGGRGILDEQFF
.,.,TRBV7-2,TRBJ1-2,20,TGTGCCAGCAGCTTAGCGGGAGTTCCTGACAGGACACAGTCTAACTATGGCTACACCTTC,CASSLAGVPDRTQSNYGYTF
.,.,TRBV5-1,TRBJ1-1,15,TGCGCCAGCAGCTTGGCCGGGCAGGGAGGGACTGAAGCTTTCTTT,CASSLAGQGGTEAFF
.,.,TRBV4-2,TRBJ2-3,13,TGTGCCAGCTGGGGGGGGCAGGGAGATACGCAGTATTTT,CASWGGQGDTQYF
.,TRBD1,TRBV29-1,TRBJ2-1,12,TGCAGCGTCATGACAGGGTTGGATGAGCAGTTCTTC,CSVMTGLDEQFF
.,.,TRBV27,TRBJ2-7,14,TGTGCCAGCAGTTTGGGAGAATCCTCCTACGAGCAGTACTTC,CASSLGESSYEQYF
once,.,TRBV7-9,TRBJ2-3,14,TGTGCCAGCAGCCTGGCTGTAAGCACAGATACGCAGTATTTT,CASSLAVSTDTQYF
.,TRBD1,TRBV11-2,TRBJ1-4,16,TGTGCCAGCAGCCCCCCGGGACAGGGGTTAATGGAGAAACTGTTTTTT,CASSPPGQGLMEKLFF
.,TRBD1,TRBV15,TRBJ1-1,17,TGTGCCACCAGCAGAGTCCCGGGACAGGATACGGTACTTGAAGCTTTCTTT,CATSRVPGQDTVLEAFF
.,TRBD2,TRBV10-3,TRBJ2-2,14,TGTGCCATCAGTGCGCTAGCGGGGGCCGGGGAGCTGTTTTTT,CAISALAGAGELFF
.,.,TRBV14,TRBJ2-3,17,TGTGCCAGCAGCCCTTCCGGGGTCGGCCGGCGGACAGATACGCAGTATTTT,CASSPSGVGRRTDTQYF
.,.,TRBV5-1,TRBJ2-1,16,TGCGCCAGCAGCTTAAATCAGGATTCGGGGTTAAATGAGCAGTTCTTC,CASSLNQDSGLNEQFF
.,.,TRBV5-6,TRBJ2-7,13,TGTGCCAGCAGCTTGGCACATTCCTACGAGCAGTACTTC,CASSLAHSYEQYF
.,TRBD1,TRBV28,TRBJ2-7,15,TGTGCCAGCAGTGGGGCGGGGACAGGGAACTACGAGCAGTACTTC,CASSGAGTGNYEQYF
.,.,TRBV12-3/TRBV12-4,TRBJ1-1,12,TGTGCCAGCAGTTATATCAGGGGTGAAGCTTTCTTT,CASSYIRGEAFF
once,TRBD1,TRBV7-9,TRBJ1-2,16,TGTGCCAGCAGCTTCTCCGAGGACAGGGCTAACTATGGCTACACCTTC,CASSFSEDRANYGYTF
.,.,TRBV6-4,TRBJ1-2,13,TGTGCCAGCAGTGACCCCCCGGAGAGGAGCTACACCTTC,CASSDPPERSYTF
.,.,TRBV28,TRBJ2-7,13,TGTGCCAGCAACTTTGGTTATGCCAACGAGCAGTACTTC,CASNFGYANEQYF
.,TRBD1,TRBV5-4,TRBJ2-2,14,TGTGCCAGCAGCCCCGGGACAGGGATCAGGGAGCTGTTTTTT,CASSPGTGIRELFF
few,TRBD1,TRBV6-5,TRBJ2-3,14,TGTGCCAGCAGGGGACAGGGGGTTACAGATACGCAGTATTTT,CASRGQGVTDTQYF
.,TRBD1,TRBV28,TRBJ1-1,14,TGTGCCAGCAGTGGGGACAGGAGATACACTGAAGCTTTCTTT,CASSGDRRYTEAFF
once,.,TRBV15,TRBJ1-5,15,TGTGCCACCAGCAGAGATAGAGCAGGGCTTCAGCCCCAGCATTTT,CATSRDRAGLQPQHF
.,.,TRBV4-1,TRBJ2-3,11,TGCGCCAGCAGCCACGAGGATACGCAGTATTTT,CASSHEDTQYF
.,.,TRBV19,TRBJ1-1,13,TGTGCCAGTAGTACCAGTATGAACACTGAAGCTTTCTTT,CASSTSMNTEAFF
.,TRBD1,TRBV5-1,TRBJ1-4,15,TGCGCCAGCAGCTACGGGACAGGGGGTAGTGAAAAACTGTTTTTT,CASSYGTGGSEKLFF
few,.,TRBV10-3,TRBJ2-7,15,TGTGCCATCAGTGGGGCCGCAACGAGCTCCTACGAGCAGTACTTC,CAISGAATSSYEQYF
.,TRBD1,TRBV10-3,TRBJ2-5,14,TGTGCCATCAGTGGACAGGGGGCTAAAGAGACCCAGTACTTC,CAISGQGAKETQYF
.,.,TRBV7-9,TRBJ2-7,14,TGTGCCAGCAGCTCCAGGGATTCTAGCTACGAGCAGTACTTC,CASSSRDSSYEQYF
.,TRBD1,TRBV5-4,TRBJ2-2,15,TGTGCCAGCGCTAGGGACAGATCCACGTCCGGGGAGCTGTTTTTT,CASARDRSTSGELFF
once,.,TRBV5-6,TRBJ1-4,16,TGTGCCAGCAGCTTGGCGGGGTCAAGTTTCGACGAAAAACTGTTTTTT,CASSLAGSSFDEKLFF
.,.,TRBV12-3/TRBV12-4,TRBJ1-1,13,TGTGCCAGCTTTGAGGTCCGTCGAACTGAAGCTTTCTTT,CASFEVRRTEAFF
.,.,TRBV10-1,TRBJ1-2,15,TGCGCCAGCAGTGAGTCTTCTAGGTGGCCCTATGGCTACACCTTC,CASSESSRWPYGYTF
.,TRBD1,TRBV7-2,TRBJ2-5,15,TGTGCCAGCAGCTATGGGGGGACAGGGGAAGAGACCCAGTACTTC,CASSYGGTGEETQYF
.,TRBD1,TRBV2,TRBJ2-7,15,TGTGCCAGCAGCCTGGGACAGCCTGGTGAGTACGAGCAGTACTTC,CASSLGQPGEYEQYF
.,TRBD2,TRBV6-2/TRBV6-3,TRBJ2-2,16,TGTGCCAGCAGTTACTCAGGGGGACTAGCGGGAGGGGAGCTGTTTTTT,CASSYSGGLAGGELFF
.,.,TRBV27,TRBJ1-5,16,TGTGCCAGCAGTTTATTATCCAGGAGGGGCAATCAGCCCCAGCATTTT,CASSLLSRRGNQPQHF